This T cell receptor beta chain was sequenced during a study of blood T cell repertoires in COVID-19. In the study overall: T cells, B-cell-depleted T cells, or PBMCs provided the cDNA or gDNA that served as material.

Original handling: How many nucleated cells were present was estimated from reference gene primer amplification. Method: immunoSEQ multiplex PCR; TCRdb's copy keeps in-frame clones and lacks some. Clone size and the V and J calls come from that table; the DNA yielded D and trimming. The sample records about 320,000 clones, under 90% being singletons. CDR1 and CDR2 from the germline V gene are SNHLY and FYNNEI. The CDR3 sequence is 14 residues long. V gave up 5 bases and J gave up 5 bases; unmatched junction bases: 6. The chain joins TRBV2 to TRBJ1-2; TRBD1 matches at 9 bases. Sequenced material: peripheral blood. This clonotype was sampled from a woman in her thirties with COVID-19, enrolled during active disease. The CDR3 region has the DNA TGTGCCAGCAGTTTGGACAGGGGTTATTATGGCTACACCTTC. Translation: CASSLDRGYYGYTF.